A single sample is the source of the 2 T cell receptor beta chains below, sequenced in a study of blood T cell repertoires in COVID-19. The table came from immunoSEQ multiplex PCR; TCRdb's copy has only in-frame clones and leaves some out. The sample has 90,000 to 120,000 clones, roughly four fifths seen once. Sample: peripheral blood. Receptors originate from a man aged 55-75 years with acute or convalescent COVID-19.

This rearrangement joins TRBV4-2 to TRBJ2-3; D gene ambiguous. The CDR3 runs to 18 residues. Trimming removed 0 bases at V and 0 bases at J, with 16 bases between. CDR1 and CDR2 (germline): LGHNA, YNFKEQ. The CDR3 DNA reads TGTGCCAGCAGCCAAGAGAGGTTGGTAGGTTCTAGCACAGATACGCAGTATTTT. It specifies CASSQERLVGSSTDTQYF.

In this sample, this clone turned up once. This rearrangement joins TRBV18 to TRBJ1-3; D gene ambiguous. The germline V gene has CDR1 KGHSH and CDR2 LQKENI. V gave up 0 bases and J gave up 4 bases, with 10 bases separating them. The CDR3 loop spans 15 amino acids. The DNA for the CDR3 is TGTGCCAGCTCACCACCGGGAGGTTGGGGAAACACCATATATTTT. Protein product: CASSPPGGWGNTIYF. The full variable domain, in which reference TRBV18 and TRBJ1-3 provide the parts outside the CDR3, is NAGVMQNPRHLVRRRGQEARLRCSPMKGHSHVYWYRQLPEEGLKFMVYLQKENIIDESGMPKERFSAEFPKEGPSILRIQQVVRGDSAAYFCASSPPGGWGNTIYFGEGSWLTVV.